This T cell receptor (beta chain) was sequenced for a study of radiation and T cells in renal cell carcinoma. The time point was: blood 2 weeks post-SBRT. Treatment here: 15 Gy SBRT to primary tumor, nephrectomy 4 weeks later. After SBRT, blood was collected at 2 and 4 weeks, plus baseline. This renal cell carcinoma was of the clear cell type. Remarks on this clone: Antigen: not known.

This table comes from immunoSEQ multiplex PCR, and its TCRdb copy is limited to in-frame clones, with some not included. Here the sample spans 100,000 to 150,000 clones, roughly four fifths being singletons. Study-level results: In blood, top tumor clones expanded by 2 weeks, shrinking by 4.

There are 14 residues in the CDR3. Trimming stripped 0 bases from V and 4 bases from J, with 11 bases between. CDR1 SGDLS and CDR2 YYNGEE come from the germline V gene. This receptor was obtained from a man aged 45-60 years with renal cell carcinoma. V is TRBV9 and J is TRBJ2-7; possibly TRBD1 for D (6 bases). This sample comprised blood, obtained from a patient whose treatment included radiotherapy and nephrectomy. The CDR3 bases are TGTGCCAGCAGCGTAGTCTGGGACACGTACGAGCAGTACTTC. It codes for CASSVVWDTYEQYF.